This T cell receptor beta chain was captured by sequencing in a study of identical twins. TCRdb processed the 5' RACE reads anew with MiXCR; each CDR3 protein has one entry. The sample includes roughly 770,000 distinct CDR3 sequences, 15% to 20% of them seen just once. Germline assignment: CDR1 ENHRY and CDR2 SYGVKD. The CDR3 loop spans 13 amino acids. V was pared by 6 bases and J by 4 bases, with 2 bases of the junction left unmatched. The data were also submitted as part of a second study, on T cells expressing NK-cell markers.

This chain uses TRBV10-3 with TRBJ2-3, with 9 bases identical to TRBD2. The sequenced sample consisted of PBMCs. The TCR originated in a woman under 30 in good health. The DNA of the CDR3 is TGTGCCATCAGGGTAGCGGGAGCAGATACGCAGTATTTT. It yields the protein CAIRVAGADTQYF.